This T cell receptor beta chain is from a study of T cells after yellow fever vaccination (dated by TCRdb to the late 2010s). Background on the whole study: The SMART-Seq v4 Ultra Low Input RNA kit was used to prepare libraries from fractions with low cell numbers. To follow T-cell clones before and after primary and booster YFV17D yellow fever vaccination, bulk TCR alpha and beta repertoires were sequenced over time. Two healthy male donors made up the cohort, one aged 18 to 30 years and the other aged 30 to 40 years. Blood was drawn at multiple timepoints before and after primary and secondary immunization, with bulk PBMC replicates and cell subsets isolated.

The treatment or condition label, as the study defines it: live attenuated yellow fever vaccine strain. At each blood-draw timepoint, two biological replicates of bulk PBMCs were collected. PBMCs were isolated from peripheral blood using a standard Ficoll-Paque protocol. TriZol was used to extract RNA from bulk PBMCs, CD4 and CD8 fractions, and dextramer-positive and dextramer-negative fractions. This clonotype was recorded at least ten times. There is no known antigen for this receptor. Base qualities are not recorded, but no much larger clone differs from it by a single base. V is shortened by 4 bases, J by 3 bases, and the region joining them spans 13 bases. From its cysteine to its phenylalanine, the CDR3 spans 14 amino acids. CDR3 DNA only is kept here, 42 bases in frame from base 1. Overall study results and their limits: The secondary T-cell response was found to be weaker but faster than the primary response, with a peak reached on day 5 rather than on day 15. The study included only two donors, which limits how far the findings can be generalized. Most clones expanded after primary vaccination (almost 98% of CD4 and roughly 88% of CD8) were re-detected after the booster, suggesting that broad memory maintenance occurred. A small fraction of clonotypes appeared in both the CD4 and CD8 compartments, likely as a result of convergent recombination. FACS-sorted repertoires could contain abundant contaminating clonotypes from the bulk population, so computational filtering was required.

TCR cDNA was synthesized by 5'RACE template switching, which introduced a universal primer site and unique molecular identifiers. cDNA synthesis was primed from both the TCR alpha and TCR beta constant segments. Two PCR steps were used to amplify libraries, with sample barcodes and sequencing adapters being added in the second step. Sequencing of the libraries was done on either Illumina HiSeq 2500 (2x100 bp) or NovaSeq (2x150 bp). The authors' pipeline ran thus. Reads were demultiplexed and collapsed into UMI consensus sequences with MIGEC, and V(D)J alignment was performed with MiXCR. Vaccine-responding clonotypes were defined with edgeR using replicate PBMC samples, requiring FDR below 0.01 and a log2 fold change above 5 up to day 15. Bulk clonotypes were assigned CD4 or CD8 identity according to which sequenced CD4 or CD8 repertoire held them at higher abundance. The public reads were reprocessed in TCRdb via fastp at Q25 and MiXCR, keeping in-frame beta chains. Every entry covers one CDR3 protein and lists the most common genes and DNA from its rows. The V and J calls were not made by the authors but by TCRdb's processing. Present in this sample are hundreds of thousands of distinct CDR3 sequences, around 6.4% of which were seen just once. 15% of the sample is taken by the ten largest.

This receptor was identified in a man aged 25-40 years who received the YFV17D yellow fever vaccine. Recombination joined TRBV12-3 or TRBV12-4 with TRBJ2-7; the D region possibly corresponds to TRBD1 (6 bases align). Specimen: PBMCs, collected 5 days after the yellow fever booster vaccination. The DNA reads TGTGCCAGCAGTTCGGAGGACAGACTCTACGAGCAGTACTTC. The encoded protein is CASSSEDRLYEQYF.